This TCR beta chain was found in a study of identical twins. Study-wide results and caveats: Models, which agreed with sharing between unrelated individuals, nonetheless underestimated the out-of-frame TCR alpha sharing seen in monozygotic twins. Insertions were fewer in abundant cord blood beta clonotypes, whereas memory repertoires showed none of this pattern. Excess sharing by twins proved weaker in beta out-of-frame sequences.

About this clonotype: Its target is not known.

The germline V gene encodes CDR1 DFQATT and CDR2 SNEGSKA (reference sequence). The V and J ends lost 1 base and 5 bases respectively, with 15 bases between them. The CDR3 has 15 amino acids. It was template switching that added a universal primer site, and there were unique molecular identifiers on the cDNA. MiXCR, run by TCRdb on the 5' RACE reads, gives a single entry per CDR3 protein. The table includes hundreds of thousands of distinct CDR3 sequences, approximately 9% detected once. The source material was memory (CD45RO+) T cells sorted from blood. This chain links TRBV20-1 with TRBJ2-1; the D gene is possibly TRBD2 (6 bases). This sequence was found in a young woman in good health. This chain's CDR3 is CSARASARHHNEQFF. CDR3 nucleotides: TGCAGTGCTAGAGCTAGCGCCCGCCACCACAATGAGCAGTTCTTC.